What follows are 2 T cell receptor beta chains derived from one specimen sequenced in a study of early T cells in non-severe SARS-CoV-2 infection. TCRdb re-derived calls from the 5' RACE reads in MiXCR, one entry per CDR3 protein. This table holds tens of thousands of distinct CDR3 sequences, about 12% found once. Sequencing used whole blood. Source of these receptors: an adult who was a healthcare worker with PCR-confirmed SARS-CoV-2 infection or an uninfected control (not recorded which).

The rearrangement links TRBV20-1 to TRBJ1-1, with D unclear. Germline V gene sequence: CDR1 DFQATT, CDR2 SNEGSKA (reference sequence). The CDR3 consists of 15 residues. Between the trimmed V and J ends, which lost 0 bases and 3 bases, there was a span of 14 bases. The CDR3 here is CSARDRAVSDTEAFF. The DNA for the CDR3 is TGCAGTGCTAGAGATCGGGCAGTAAGCGACACTGAAGCTTTCTTT.

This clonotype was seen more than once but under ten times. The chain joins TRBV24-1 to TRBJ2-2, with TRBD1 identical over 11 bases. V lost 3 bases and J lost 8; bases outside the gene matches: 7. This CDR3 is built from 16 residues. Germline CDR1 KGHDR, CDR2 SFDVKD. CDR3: CATSDPGTGGMGELFF. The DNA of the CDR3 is TGTGCCACCAGTGATCCGGGGACAGGGGGTATGGGGGAGCTGTTTTTT.